Presented here are 25 T cell receptor beta chains from one specimen sequenced in a study of T cell repertoires in cytomegalovirus infection. TCRdb independently ran MiXCR on the reads; one entry per CDR3 protein. The table records about 89,000 distinct CDR3 sequences, over 25% of them present only once. These receptors' targets are unknown. The material was CD8+ T cells from cultured PBMCs, obtained from culture after CMV antigen stimulation. All receptors derive from a human donor in good health (CMV status not recorded). Some clones in this sample may be carry-over from other donors' samples.

CDR3 DNA sequence: TGTGCCAGCAGCTCTAGCGTATTAGACGGTGAAAAACTGTTTTTT. Translating it yields CASSSSVLDGEKLFF. The V gene is TRBV9, the J gene TRBJ1-4; the D is unclear. The germline V gene has CDR1 SGDLS and CDR2 YYNGEE. This CDR3 spans 15 amino acids. The germline V and J ends were trimmed by 4 bases and 7 bases, with 17 bases remaining between them.

This clonotype appeared once. The rearrangement joins TRBV19 to TRBJ2-1; TRBD2 matches 7 bases. This CDR3 is built from 17 residues. Unmatched junction bases numbered 15, after V lost 6 bases and J lost 4 bases. Germline assignment: CDR1 LNHDA and CDR2 SQIVND (reference sequence). The CDR3 sequence: CASSDGTGTTFYNEQFF. The CDR3 nucleotides are TGTGCCAGTAGCGACGGAACCGGGACTACATTTTACAATGAGCAGTTCTTC.

This clonotype was counted only a few times. The rearrangement joins TRBV18 to TRBJ2-5, with D maybe TRBD2 (6 bases). There are 16 residues in the CDR3. Germline CDR1 KGHSH, CDR2 LQKENI. Trimming pared 3 bases from V and 0 bases from J, leaving 14 bases between. In DNA, the CDR3 is TGTGCCAGCTCACCCGAGGCGGGGCAGTACCAAGAGACCCAGTACTTC. Translation: CASSPEAGQYQETQYF. Full variable domain (remainder filled in from reference TRBV18 and TRBJ2-5): NAGVMQNPRHLVRRRGQEARLRCSPMKGHSHVYWYRQLPEEGLKFMVYLQKENIIDESGMPKERFSAEFPKEGPSILRIQQVVRGDSAAYFCASSPEAGQYQETQYFGPGTRLLVL.

The rearrangement joins TRBV6-6 to TRBJ2-7; 8 bases agree with TRBD1. The CDR3 runs 13 residues. V dropped 5 bases and J dropped 6; count of bases not matched to a gene: 6. In germline, CDR1 is MNHNY, CDR2 SVGAGI (reference sequence). In nucleotides, the CDR3 is TGTGCCAGCAGTGGTATGACAGGGGCCGAGCAGTACTTC. Its protein product is CASSGMTGAEQYF.

This clonotype was counted ten times or more. This rearrangement joins TRBV12-3 or TRBV12-4 to TRBJ1-1; D gene uncertain. Trimming stripped 3 bases from V and 1 base from J, with 6 bases between. This CDR3 region has 13 residues. This CDR3 is CASSLGPNTEAFF. In DNA, the CDR3 is TGTGCCAGCAGTTTGGGCCCGAACACTGAAGCTTTCTTT.

The table lists this clonotype with a few counts. The chain joins TRBV10-3 to TRBJ2-7; no firm D call. Germline CDR1 reads ENHRY; CDR2 reads SYGVKD. V was trimmed by 0 bases and J by 5 bases, leaving 11 bases between them. This CDR3 is built from 14 residues. CDR3 sequence: CAISESNQPHEQYF. CDR3 coding DNA: TGTGCCATCAGTGAGTCGAATCAGCCCCACGAGCAGTACTTC.

The genes are TRBV15 and TRBJ1-4, with TRBD1 matching over 10 bases. Germline values: CDR1 LNHNV, CDR2 YYDKDF (reference sequence). The length of the CDR3 is 18 residues. V shed 3 bases, J shed 6 bases, and the junction held 13 bases outside the gene matches. The CDR3, as DNA: TGTGCCACCAGCAGTACCTCGGGGACAGGGGACGCAGATGAAAAACTGTTTTTT. This codes for CATSSTSGTGDADEKLFF.

Only a few counts were recorded for this clonotype. V is TRBV19 and J is TRBJ2-1; TRBD1 is a possible D gene (5 bases). This CDR3 comprises 12 residues. CDR1 and CDR2 (germline): LNHDA, SQIVND (reference sequence). V lost 10 bases to trimming and J lost 9 bases, with 16 bases between them. The chain's CDR3 is CATSPDSSEQFF. Written as DNA, the CDR3 is TGTGCCACTTCCCCCGACAGTTCTGAGCAGTTCTTC.

This clonotype was detected only a few times. V is TRBV7-8 and J is TRBJ1-1; D call uncertain. V was shortened by 5 bases and J by 4 bases, with 14 bases between the two germline ends. Germline V gene data show CDR1 as SGHVS and CDR2 as FQNEAQ. The CDR3 runs 14 residues. The CDR3 reads CASSHGGSGTEAFF. Written as DNA, the CDR3 is TGTGCCAGCAGCCACGGTGGAAGTGGCACTGAAGCTTTCTTT.

The chain carries TRBV7-9 and TRBJ2-5; maybe TRBD1 (6 bases). This CDR3 has 14 residues. From germline, CDR1 is SEHNR and CDR2 FQNEAQ (reference sequence). Trimming pared 5 bases from V and 1 base from J, leaving 11 bases between. CDR3: CASSTQGTQETQYF. CDR3 nucleotide sequence: TGTGCCAGCAGCACACAGGGAACCCAAGAGACCCAGTACTTC.

This clonotype turned up a few times. The rearrangement uses TRBV25-1 and TRBJ2-2; D possibly corresponds to TRBD1 (6 bases). V was cut by 5 bases and J by 1 base, with 11 bases left in between. Germline V gene lookup returns CDR1 MGHDK and CDR2 SYGVNS. CDR3 length equals 15 residues. Written as DNA, the CDR3 is TGTGCCAGCAGTCTATGGGGACAGAACACCGGGGAGCTGTTTTTT. Encoded protein: CASSLWGQNTGELFF.

This clonotype was observed a single time. V gene TRBV12-3 or TRBV12-4 combines with J gene TRBJ2-1; D not certain. The length of the CDR3 is 12 residues. Deletions cut 7 bases from V and 5 bases from J, with 9 bases between. The DNA of the CDR3 is TGTGCCAGCAATGGCGCCAACAATGAGCAGTTCTTC. Translated, it gives CASNGANNEQFF.

This chain connects TRBV12-3 or TRBV12-4 to TRBJ1-5; D is undetermined. This CDR3 comprises 14 residues. V was pared by 3 bases and J by 3 bases, with 9 bases between. The CDR3 reads CASSFRQANQPQHF. As DNA, the CDR3 is TGTGCCAGCAGTTTTAGGCAGGCCAATCAGCCCCAGCATTTT.

This clonotype was detected ten times or more. The genes are TRBV28 and TRBJ1-1, with TRBD1 identical over 8 bases. Germline assignment: CDR1 MDHEN and CDR2 SYDVKM. V lost 3 bases, J lost 11 bases, and 2 bases stayed unmatched. This CDR3 comprises 11 residues. The CDR3 here is CASSLGQVAFF. CDR3 in DNA: TGTGCCAGCAGTTTGGGACAGGTGGCTTTCTTT.

V gene TRBV12-3 or TRBV12-4 combines with J gene TRBJ1-2; D remains unclear. This CDR3 is 13 amino acids long. V lost 3 bases and J lost 2, with 7 bases in between. For the CDR3, the DNA is TGTGCCAGCAGTTTTTCAATGAACTATGGCTACACCTTC. This gives the protein CASSFSMNYGYTF.

This clonotype was observed a few times. The V call is TRBV4-1, the J call TRBJ1-3, with D perhaps TRBD1 (5 bases). Germline CDR1 and CDR2: MGHRA and YSYEKL. V shed 0 bases and J shed 3 bases, with 18 bases lying between them. This CDR3 spans 18 amino acids. The CDR3 DNA is TGCGCCAGCAGCCAAGATAATTCCGGGGGAGGCTTTGGAAACACCATATATTTT. Translation gives CASSQDNSGGGFGNTIYF.

This clonotype has more than one count but fewer than ten. As DNA, the CDR3 is TGTGCCAGCAGCCAAGAGGTGGTAGCGGACAAAAACATTCAGTACTTC. Translating gives CASSQEVVADKNIQYF. This chain joins TRBV4-2 and TRBJ2-4; D perhaps matches TRBD2 (6 bases). V lost 0 bases and J 3 bases, leaving 12 bases between the germline ends. The CDR3 spans 16 residues. Germline V gene data show CDR1 as LGHNA and CDR2 as YNFKEQ.

This chain uses TRBV12-3 or TRBV12-4 with TRBJ1-2; 10 nucleotides match TRBD1. This CDR3 has 14 residues. Unmatched junction bases numbered 7, after V lost 4 bases and J lost 8 bases. In DNA, the CDR3 is TGTGCCAGCAGTTCTCCGACAGGGGGCATCGGCTACACCTTC. Its translation is CASSSPTGGIGYTF.

The gene calls are TRBV12-3 or TRBV12-4 and TRBJ2-7, with D maybe TRBD2 (6 bases). The CDR3 is made up of 13 amino acids. Trimming shortened V by 3 bases and J by 2 bases, and 8 bases separated the two germline ends. In DNA form, the CDR3 reads TGTGCCAGCAGTTTGGAGGGAGCCTACGAGCAGTACTTC. As protein: CASSLEGAYEQYF.

The chain couples TRBV12-3 or TRBV12-4 to TRBJ2-7, with 7 positions matching TRBD2. V lost 0 bases and J lost 0; bases outside the gene matches: 5. The CDR3 runs 16 residues. CDR3 coding DNA: TGTGCCAGCAGTTTAGCGCTGGGAGGGTACTCCTACGAGCAGTACTTC. Protein product: CASSLALGGYSYEQYF.

This clonotype was seen many times. The chain is built from TRBV7-8 and TRBJ1-5; possibly TRBD1 for D (6 bases). Germline CDR1 is SGHVS and CDR2 is FQNEAQ. Trimming pared 5 bases from V and 2 bases from J, leaving 16 bases between. The CDR3 runs to 16 residues. As DNA, the CDR3 is TGTGCCAGCAGCGCAGGGGCCCCCGGAGGCAATCAGCCCCAGCATTTT. As protein: CASSAGAPGGNQPQHF.

The sample holds a few counts of this clonotype. The chain couples TRBV12-3 or TRBV12-4 to TRBJ1-4, with D possibly being TRBD1 (6 bases). CDR3 size: 15 residues. Between the trimmed V and J ends, which lost 2 bases and 3 bases, there was a span of 10 bases. The CDR3 DNA follows: TGTGCCAGCAGTTTACGTACAGGGCCTAATGAAAAACTGTTTTTT. Protein product: CASSLRTGPNEKLFF.

V gene TRBV11-2 combines with J gene TRBJ2-1; D is unclear. Looked up from germline, CDR1 is SGHAT and CDR2 is FQNNGV. This CDR3 is built from 13 residues. The V gene lost 2 bases and the J gene lost 7 bases, with 9 bases spanning the gap. CDR3: CASSLWVWNEQFF. As DNA, the CDR3 is TGTGCCAGCAGCTTATGGGTCTGGAATGAGCAGTTCTTC.

This clonotype came up many times. This CDR3 reads CSVDGVTGQRYNEQFF. CDR3 sequence (DNA): TGCAGCGTTGATGGTGTTACAGGGCAGCGTTACAATGAGCAGTTCTTC. The chain joins TRBV29-1 to TRBJ2-1; possibly TRBD1 for D (6 bases). Germline V gene lookup returns CDR1 SQVTM and CDR2 ANQGSEA. V lost 3 bases and J 4 bases, leaving 19 bases between the germline ends. The length of the CDR3 is 16 residues.

This clonotype was detected only a few times. The genes are TRBV19 and TRBJ1-2; D ambiguous. The CDR3 loop spans 13 amino acids. The germline gives CDR1 LNHDA, CDR2 SQIVND (reference sequence). Trimming removed 11 bases from V and 0 bases from J, with 13 bases in between. The chain's CDR3 is CASLGPTNYGYTF. CDR3 DNA sequence: TGTGCCTCCCTCGGGCCCACTAACTATGGCTACACCTTC.